A selection of T cell receptor beta chains follows, all from one sample in a study of human T cells and chemical hapten exposure. TCRdb reprocessed the RACE reads via MiXCR and lists one record per CDR3 protein. The sample carries tens of thousands of distinct CDR3 sequences, roughly 11% recorded once. The specimen was whole blood, collected in connection with sensitization to the hapten diphenylcyclopropenone (DPC). These TCRs come from a woman aged 45-59 years with alopecia areata. Some clones in this sample may be carry-over from other donors' samples. CDR3s leave out the opening cysteine and the closing phenylalanine or tryptophan. Each record gives: CDR3 protein, V gene, clone size, J gene, CDR3 length. Expanded clones get a size class; other rows say once, few or many, or leave the size out.

ASSVTRDTQY | TRBV10-2 | many | TRBJ2-3 | 10
ASSDPGGISSYNEQF | TRBV2 | - | TRBJ2-1 | 15
ASRTIAGVMRNEQF | TRBV27 | many | TRBJ2-1 | 14
ASSVRTDYEQY | TRBV11-2 | - | TRBJ2-7 | 11
SFLTSGGALQYEQF | TRBV20-1 | few | TRBJ2-1 | 14
ASSLYVRPGHANEQF | TRBV11-2 | - | TRBJ2-1 | 15
SALQGRSARSNQPQH | TRBV20-1 | few | TRBJ1-5 | 15
ASSLAAAYNEQF | TRBV5-4 | few | TRBJ2-1 | 12
ASSLDYYGYT | TRBV28 | - | TRBJ1-2 | 10
ASSINPGVRTEAF | TRBV21-1 | - | TRBJ1-1 | 13
ASSQDRRTAYEQY | TRBV3-1 | many | TRBJ2-7 | 13
ASGGQGSYEQY | TRBV21-1 | - | TRBJ2-7 | 11
ASSQGLVRSTDTQY | TRBV6-5 | - | TRBJ2-3 | 14
ASSYSEGGFTEAF | TRBV6-5 | many | TRBJ1-1 | 13
ASSGSSGSGQPQH | TRBV2 | many | TRBJ1-5 | 13
ASSRGKGQGFYEQY | TRBV7-6 | many | TRBJ2-7 | 14
ASSDGRGRATDTQY | TRBV2 | - | TRBJ2-3 | 14
ASSNPSSGEKLF | TRBV7-9 | many | TRBJ1-4 | 12